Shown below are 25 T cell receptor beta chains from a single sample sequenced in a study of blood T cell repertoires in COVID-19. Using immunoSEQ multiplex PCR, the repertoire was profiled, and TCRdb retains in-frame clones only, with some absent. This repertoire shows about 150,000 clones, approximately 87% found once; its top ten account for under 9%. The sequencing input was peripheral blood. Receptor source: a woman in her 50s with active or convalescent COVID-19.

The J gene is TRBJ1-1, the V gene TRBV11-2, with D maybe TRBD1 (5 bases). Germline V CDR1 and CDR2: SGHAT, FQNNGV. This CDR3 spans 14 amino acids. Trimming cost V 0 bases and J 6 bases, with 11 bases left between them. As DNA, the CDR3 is TGTGCCAGCAGCTTAGATCCGGGGGGGTCTGAAGCTTTCTTT. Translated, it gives CASSLDPGGSEAFF.

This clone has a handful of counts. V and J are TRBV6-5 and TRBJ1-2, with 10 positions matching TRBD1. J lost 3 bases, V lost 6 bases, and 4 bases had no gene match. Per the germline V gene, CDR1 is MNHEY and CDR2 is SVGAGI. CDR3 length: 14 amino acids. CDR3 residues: CASRRTGGHYGYTF. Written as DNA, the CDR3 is TGTGCCAGCAGGAGGACAGGGGGTCACTATGGCTACACCTTC.

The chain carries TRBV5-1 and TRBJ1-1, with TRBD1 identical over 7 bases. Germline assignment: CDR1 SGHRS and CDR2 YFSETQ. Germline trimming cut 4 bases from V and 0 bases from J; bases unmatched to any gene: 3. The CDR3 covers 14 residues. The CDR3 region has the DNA TGCGCCAGCAGCCCGGGACAGATGAACACTGAAGCTTTCTTT. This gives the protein CASSPGQMNTEAFF. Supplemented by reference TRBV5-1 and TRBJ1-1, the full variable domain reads KAGVTQTPRYLIKTRGQQVTLSCSPISGHRSVSWYQQTPGQGLQFLFEYFSETQRNKGNFPGRFSGRQFSNSRSEMNVSTLELGDSALYLCASSPGQMNTEAFFGQGTRLTVV.

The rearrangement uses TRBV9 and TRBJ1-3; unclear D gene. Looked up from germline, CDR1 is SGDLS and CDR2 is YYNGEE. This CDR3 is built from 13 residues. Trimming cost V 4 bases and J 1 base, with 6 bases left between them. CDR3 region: CASSPTSGNTIYF. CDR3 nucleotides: TGTGCCAGCAGCCCCACATCTGGAAACACCATATATTTT.

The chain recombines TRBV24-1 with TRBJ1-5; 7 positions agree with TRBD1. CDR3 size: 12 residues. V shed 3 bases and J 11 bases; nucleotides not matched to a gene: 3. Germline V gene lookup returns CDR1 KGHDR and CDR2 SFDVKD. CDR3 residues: CATSDRQGTQHF. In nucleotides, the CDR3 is TGTGCCACCAGTGATCGACAGGGAACCCAGCATTTT.

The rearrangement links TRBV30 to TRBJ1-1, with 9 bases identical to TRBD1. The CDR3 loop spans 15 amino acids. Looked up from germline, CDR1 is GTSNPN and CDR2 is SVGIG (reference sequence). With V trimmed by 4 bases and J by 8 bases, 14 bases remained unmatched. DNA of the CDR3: TGTGCCTGGACGAATATGGGACAGGGAAACAGAGAAGCTTTCTTT. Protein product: CAWTNMGQGNREAFF.

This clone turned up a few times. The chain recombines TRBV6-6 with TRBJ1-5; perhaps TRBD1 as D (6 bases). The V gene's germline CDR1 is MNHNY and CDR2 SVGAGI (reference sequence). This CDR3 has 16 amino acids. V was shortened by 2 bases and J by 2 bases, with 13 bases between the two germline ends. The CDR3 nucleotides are TGTGCCAGCAGTTACAACAGGGTAAAAGGCAATCAGCCCCAGCATTTT. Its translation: CASSYNRVKGNQPQHF.

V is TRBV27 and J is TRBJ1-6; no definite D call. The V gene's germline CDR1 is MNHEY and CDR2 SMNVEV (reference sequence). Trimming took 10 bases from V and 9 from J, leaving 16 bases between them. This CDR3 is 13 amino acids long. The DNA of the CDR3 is TGTGCCAACCAACAACGGGGTCCTTCACCCCTCCACTTT. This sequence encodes CANQQRGPSPLHF.

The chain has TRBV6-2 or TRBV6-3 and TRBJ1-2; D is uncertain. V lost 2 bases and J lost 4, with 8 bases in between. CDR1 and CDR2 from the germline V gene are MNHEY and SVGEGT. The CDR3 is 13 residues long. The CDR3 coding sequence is TGTGCCAGCAGTTACGGTCAGTTCTATGGCTACACCTTC. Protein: CASSYGQFYGYTF.

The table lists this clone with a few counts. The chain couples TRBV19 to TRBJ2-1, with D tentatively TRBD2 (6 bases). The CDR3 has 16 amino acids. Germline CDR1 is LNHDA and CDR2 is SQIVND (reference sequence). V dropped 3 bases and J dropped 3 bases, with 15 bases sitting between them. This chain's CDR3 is CASSMNPTRGYNEQFF. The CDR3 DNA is TGTGCCAGTAGTATGAACCCGACGCGGGGCTACAATGAGCAGTTCTTC.

The CDR3, as DNA: TGTGCCAGCAGCCAAATGGTGGGGGCTATTGCTTTCTTT. Translation: CASSQMVGAIAFF. This chain links TRBV6-2 or TRBV6-3 with TRBJ1-1; weak D call: TRBD1 (6 bases). Trimming took off 6 bases at V and 11 bases at J, with 19 bases between the two ends. Germline CDR1 and CDR2: MNHEY and SVGEGT. The CDR3 has 13 amino acids.

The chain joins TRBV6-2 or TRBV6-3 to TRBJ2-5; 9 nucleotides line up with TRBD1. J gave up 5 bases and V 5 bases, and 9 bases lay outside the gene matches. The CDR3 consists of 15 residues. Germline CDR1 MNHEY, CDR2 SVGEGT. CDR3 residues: CASSKRTGDWETQYF. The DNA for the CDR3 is TGTGCCAGCAGTAAGAGGACAGGGGATTGGGAGACCCAGTACTTC.

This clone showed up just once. The CDR3 bases are TGTGCCAGTACCATCCCCGGGGGGGCTTACAATGAGCAGTTCTTC. Amino acids: CASTIPGGAYNEQFF. The chain links TRBV19 to TRBJ2-1; the match to TRBD2 covers 8 bases. CDR1 and CDR2 from the germline V gene are LNHDA and SQIVND (reference sequence). The CDR3 extends over 15 amino acids. The V segment lost 7 bases and the J segment 4 bases; nucleotides outside the gene matches: 9.

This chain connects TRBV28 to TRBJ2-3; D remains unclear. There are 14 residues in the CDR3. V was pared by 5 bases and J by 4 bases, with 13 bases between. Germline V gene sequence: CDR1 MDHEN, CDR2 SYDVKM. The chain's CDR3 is CASSPTFSADTQYF. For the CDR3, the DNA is TGTGCCAGCAGTCCAACCTTCTCGGCAGATACGCAGTATTTT.

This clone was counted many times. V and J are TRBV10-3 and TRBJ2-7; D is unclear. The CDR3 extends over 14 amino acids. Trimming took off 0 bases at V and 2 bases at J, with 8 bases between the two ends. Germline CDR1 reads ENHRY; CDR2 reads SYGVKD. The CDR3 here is CAISESGGTYEQYF. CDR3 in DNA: TGTGCCATCAGTGAGTCAGGCGGAACCTACGAGCAGTACTTC.

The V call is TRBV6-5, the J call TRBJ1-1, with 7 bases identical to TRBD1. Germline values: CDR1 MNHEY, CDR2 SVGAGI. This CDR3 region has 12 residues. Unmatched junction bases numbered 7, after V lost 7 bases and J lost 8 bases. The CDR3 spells CASTPRGAEAFF. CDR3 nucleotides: TGTGCCAGCACCCCCAGGGGGGCGGAAGCTTTCTTT.

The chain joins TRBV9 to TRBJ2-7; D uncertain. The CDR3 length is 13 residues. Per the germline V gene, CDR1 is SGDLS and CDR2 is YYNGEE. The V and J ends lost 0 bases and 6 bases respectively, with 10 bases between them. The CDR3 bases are TGTGCCAGCAGCGTAGTTGCAGGATCCGAGCAGTACTTC. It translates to CASSVVAGSEQYF.

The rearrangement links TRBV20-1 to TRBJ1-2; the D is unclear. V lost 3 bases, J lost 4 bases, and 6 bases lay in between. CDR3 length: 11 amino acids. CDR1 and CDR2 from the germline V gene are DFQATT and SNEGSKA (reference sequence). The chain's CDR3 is CSASGLYGYTF. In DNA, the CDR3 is TGCAGTGCTAGTGGACTCTATGGCTACACCTTC.

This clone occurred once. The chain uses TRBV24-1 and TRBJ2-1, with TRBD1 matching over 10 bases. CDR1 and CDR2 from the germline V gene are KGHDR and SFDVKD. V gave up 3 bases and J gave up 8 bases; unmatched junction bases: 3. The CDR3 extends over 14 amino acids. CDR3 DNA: TGTGCCACCAGTGATCGGGACAGGGGCGATGAGCAGTTCTTC. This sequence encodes CATSDRDRGDEQFF.

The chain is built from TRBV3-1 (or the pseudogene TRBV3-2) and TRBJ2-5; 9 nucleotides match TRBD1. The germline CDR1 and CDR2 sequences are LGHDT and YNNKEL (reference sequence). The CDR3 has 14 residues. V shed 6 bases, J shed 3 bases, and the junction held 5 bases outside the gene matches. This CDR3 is CASSYGQGKETQYF. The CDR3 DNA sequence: TGTGCCAGCAGTTACGGACAGGGGAAAGAGACCCAGTACTTC.

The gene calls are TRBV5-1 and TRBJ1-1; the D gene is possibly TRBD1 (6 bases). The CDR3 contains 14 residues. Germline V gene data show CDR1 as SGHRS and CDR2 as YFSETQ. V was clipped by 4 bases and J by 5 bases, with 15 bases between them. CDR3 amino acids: CASSKQQGGTEAFF. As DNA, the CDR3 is TGCGCCAGCAGCAAACAACAGGGAGGGACTGAAGCTTTCTTT. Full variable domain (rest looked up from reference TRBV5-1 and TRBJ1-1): KAGVTQTPRYLIKTRGQQVTLSCSPISGHRSVSWYQQTPGQGLQFLFEYFSETQRNKGNFPGRFSGRQFSNSRSEMNVSTLELGDSALYLCASSKQQGGTEAFFGQGTRLTVV.

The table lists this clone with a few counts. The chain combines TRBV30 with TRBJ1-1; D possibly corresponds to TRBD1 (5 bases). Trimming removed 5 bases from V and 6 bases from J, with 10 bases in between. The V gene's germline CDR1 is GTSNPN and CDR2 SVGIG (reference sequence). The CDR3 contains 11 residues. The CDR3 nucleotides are TGTGCCTGGGCAGGGTGGTCTGAAGCTTTCTTT. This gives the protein CAWAGWSEAFF.

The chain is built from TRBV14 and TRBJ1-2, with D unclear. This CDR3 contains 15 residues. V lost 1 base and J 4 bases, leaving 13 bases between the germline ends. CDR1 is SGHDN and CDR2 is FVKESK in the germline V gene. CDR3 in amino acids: CASSQGPLRSYGYTF. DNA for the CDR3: TGTGCCAGCAGCCAAGGTCCCTTGAGGAGCTATGGCTACACCTTC.

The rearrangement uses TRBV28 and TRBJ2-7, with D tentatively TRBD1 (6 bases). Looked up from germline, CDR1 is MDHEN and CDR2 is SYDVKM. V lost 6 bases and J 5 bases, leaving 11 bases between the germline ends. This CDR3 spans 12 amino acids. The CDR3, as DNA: TGTGCCAGCAGCATAAGGACAGACGAGCAGTACTTC. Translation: CASSIRTDEQYF.

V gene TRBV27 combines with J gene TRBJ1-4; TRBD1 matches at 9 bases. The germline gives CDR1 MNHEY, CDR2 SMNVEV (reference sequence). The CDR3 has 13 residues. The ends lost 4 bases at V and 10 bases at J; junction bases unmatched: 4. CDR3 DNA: TGTGCCAGCAGTTCCCGACAGGGGGGAAAACTGTTTTTT. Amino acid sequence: CASSSRQGGKLFF.